A selection of T cell receptor beta chains follows, all from one sample in a study of shared T cell receptors in the human thymus. The protocol was immunoSEQ multiplex PCR, while the TCRdb copy is restricted to in-frame clones and leaves out a portion. The profile shows over 650,000 clones, more than 75% of them singletons. These same data were also listed under a study on human thymus T cells.

Material: thymocytes. The source of these receptors is a boy in the first two years of life with a congenital heart defect. Both conserved end residues are part of each CDR3. D genes are given only for firm matches. Part of the rows lack a size; the others show once, few, many or a class for expanded clones.

CDR3aa | CDR3nt | j_gene | abundance | d_gene | v_gene
CASSSGQTSNQPQHF | TGTGCCAGCAGCTCCGGACAGACCAGCAATCAGCCCCAGCATTTT | TRBJ1-5 | NA | NA | TRBV5-8
CASSPRTGENWEQYF | TGTGCCAGCAGTCCCCGGACAGGGGAAAATTGGGAGCAGTACTTC | TRBJ2-7 | few | TRBD1 | TRBV28
CANSGTGAYGYTF | TGTGCCAACAGCGGAACAGGGGCCTATGGCTACACCTTC | TRBJ1-2 | NA | TRBD1 | TRBV11-1
CASGPWTGTFYGYTF | TGTGCTAGTGGTCCCTGGACAGGGACTTTCTATGGCTACACCTTC | TRBJ1-2 | NA | TRBD1 | TRBV12-5
CASSAAGTVNTEAFF | TGTGCCAGCAGTGCAGCCGGGACAGTGAACACTGAAGCTTTCTTT | TRBJ1-1 | NA | TRBD1 | TRBV25-1
CASSLPSTGGHTPNTEAFF | TGTGCCAGCAGTTTGCCATCCACAGGGGGCCATACACCTAACACTGAAGCTTTCTTT | TRBJ1-1 | NA | TRBD1 | TRBV28
CASSISRVFGQPQHF | TGTGCCAGCAGTATTAGCAGGGTGTTTGGTCAGCCCCAGCATTTT | TRBJ1-5 | NA | NA | TRBV28
CATSRDRLGPAYEQYF | TGTGCCACCAGCAGAGACCGACTAGGTCCCGCGTACGAGCAGTACTTC | TRBJ2-7 | NA | NA | TRBV15
CASRATDSFSGNTIYF | TGTGCCAGCAGGGCTACCGACAGCTTCTCTGGAAACACCATATATTTT | TRBJ1-3 | NA | NA | TRBV28
CASSQCKGECTEAFF | TGCGCCAGCAGCCAATGTAAGGGAGAGTGCACTGAAGCTTTCTTT | TRBJ1-1 | NA | NA | TRBV4-3
CASSPDSNSFF | TGTGCCAGCAGTCCCGACTCAAATTCTTTCTTC | TRBJ2-1 | NA | NA | TRBV7-9
CASSTPGSYEQYF | TGTGCCAGTAGTACCCCCGGTTCCTACGAGCAGTACTTC | TRBJ2-7 | NA | NA | TRBV19
CASSFSGSTDTQYF | TGCGCCAGCAGCTTTTCAGGGAGCACAGATACGCAGTATTTT | TRBJ2-3 | NA | NA | TRBV5-1
CAWSPDTHYGYTF | TGTGCCTGGAGCCCGGACACCCACTATGGCTACACCTTC | TRBJ1-2 | NA | NA | TRBV30
CASSDRGITGELFF | TGTGCCAGCAGCGACAGGGGGATCACCGGGGAGCTGTTTTTT | TRBJ2-2 | NA | TRBD1 | TRBV5-6
CASSFGTGQETQYF | TGCGCCAGCAGCTTCGGGACAGGGCAGGAGACCCAGTACTTC | TRBJ2-5 | NA | TRBD1 | TRBV5-1
CASSSTPLGQSNTEAFF | TGTGCCAGCAGTTCGACTCCCCTCGGACAGTCGAACACTGAAGCTTTCTTT | TRBJ1-1 | NA | NA | TRBV28
CASSLDTGLAGVEFF | TGTGCCAGCAGCCTGGATACGGGACTAGCGGGAGTGGAGTTCTTC | TRBJ2-1 | NA | TRBD2 | TRBV5-6
CASSPRTSGTTFSYEQYF | TGTGCCAGCTCACCGAGGACTAGCGGGACTACCTTCTCCTACGAGCAGTACTTC | TRBJ2-7 | NA | TRBD2 | TRBV18
CASSLLGATSTDTQYF | TGTGCCAGCAGCTTATTGGGAGCGACCAGCACAGATACGCAGTATTTT | TRBJ2-3 | once | NA | TRBV7-2
CASSQPGLAGKVGETQYF | TGCGCCAGCAGCCAGCCGGGACTAGCGGGGAAAGTCGGAGAGACCCAGTACTTC | TRBJ2-5 | NA | TRBD2 | TRBV4-1
CASSPTGQGTNEKLFF | TGTGCCAGCAGCCCGACGGGACAGGGTACTAATGAAAAACTGTTTTTT | TRBJ1-4 | NA | TRBD1 | TRBV7-8
CASSCEGKNEQFF | TGTGCCAGCAGTTGTGAGGGAAAGAATGAGCAGTTCTTC | TRBJ2-1 | NA | NA | TRBV27
CAWSVRTRGFGNEQFF | TGTGCCTGGAGTGTAAGGACCCGGGGGTTCGGAAATGAGCAGTTCTTC | TRBJ2-1 | NA | NA | TRBV30
CASSLTGNTGANVLTF | TGTGCCAGTAGTCTCACAGGGAATACTGGGGCCAACGTCCTGACTTTC | TRBJ2-6 | NA | NA | TRBV19
CASSEDGGGPFYNEQFF | TGTGCCAGCAGTGAAGATGGAGGGGGCCCGTTTTACAATGAGCAGTTCTTC | TRBJ2-1 | NA | NA | TRBV2
CASSLSTVTNYGYTF | TGTGCCAGCAGCTTGTCGACAGTCACTAACTATGGCTACACCTTC | TRBJ1-2 | NA | NA | TRBV7-9
CASSLGPGQGYEQYF | TGTGCCAGCAGTTTGGGCCCGGGACAGGGGTACGAGCAGTACTTC | TRBJ2-7 | NA | TRBD1 | TRBV6-5
CASSLGLAEINEQFF | TGCGCCAGCAGCTTGGGGCTAGCGGAGATCAATGAGCAGTTCTTC | TRBJ2-1 | NA | TRBD2 | TRBV5-1
CASSFVGQGAYEQYF | TGTGCCAGCAGTTTCGTGGGACAGGGGGCCTACGAGCAGTACTTC | TRBJ2-7 | NA | TRBD1 | TRBV28
CSVEDLATSGALIETQYF | TGCAGCGTTGAAGACCTGGCGACTAGCGGAGCTCTGATCGAGACCCAGTACTTC | TRBJ2-5 | once | TRBD2 | TRBV29-1